The entry that follows covers one T cell receptor (beta chain) sequence. The sample is drawn from a study of beta chain features in type 1 diabetes. The CDR3 is made up of 15 amino acids. The germline gives CDR1 LGHNA, CDR2 YSLEER. The ends were cut back, 2 bases at V and 8 bases at J, with 16 bases in the middle. The entirety of the isolated RNA underwent reverse transcription, so expressed TCRB transcripts were sequenced. Libraries were prepared by immunoSEQ multiplex PCR; TCRdb keeps only in-frame clonotypes and omits some of them. Of under 150,000 clones listed, about 7.1% are singletons. This sequence joins TRBV4-3 and TRBJ1-3, with D perhaps matching TRBD1 (5 bases). The sequence came from a woman aged 30 to 39 in good health. Source material: central memory CD4+ T cells from blood. CDR3 bases: TGCGCCAGCAGCCAATTTCAAGAGGGAGGGGACACCATATATTTT. Translated, it gives CASSQFQEGGDTIYF.